These 32 T cell receptor beta chains share one sample of origin, sequenced in a study of blood T cell repertoires in COVID-19. Only in-frame clones appear in the TCRdb table, and some are missing; sequencing was by immunoSEQ multiplex PCR. Among about 90,000 clones listed, 80% were seen once. The specimen was peripheral blood. All receptors derive from a woman between 65 and 79 years old with acute or convalescent COVID-19.

This clone occurred a few times. This chain's CDR3 is CASSQGVSGGSRETQYF. CDR3 in DNA: TGTGCCAGCAGCCAAGGGGTTAGCGGGGGGTCTAGAGAGACCCAGTACTTC. The V call is TRBV3-1 (or the pseudogene TRBV3-2), the J call TRBJ2-5; TRBD2 agrees at 10 bases. The CDR3 is made up of 17 amino acids. The V and J ends lost 1 base and 4 bases, in that order; junction bases with no gene match: 9. Germline V gene data show CDR1 as LGHDT and CDR2 as YNNKEL (reference sequence).

The CDR3 sequence: CASSLTGTGYTF. The CDR3 coding sequence is TGTGCCAGCAGTCTTACAGGGACCGGCTACACCTTC. The chain couples TRBV2 to TRBJ1-2; D is possibly TRBD1 (6 bases). The germline CDR1 and CDR2 sequences are SNHLY and FYNNEI. This CDR3 region has 12 residues. V was shortened by 5 bases and J by 8 bases, with 12 bases between the two germline ends.

V gene TRBV7-9 combines with J gene TRBJ2-3; 7 bases match TRBD1. The CDR3 consists of 14 residues. V shed 1 base, J shed 3 bases, and the junction held 1 base outside the gene matches. Germline values: CDR1 SEHNR, CDR2 FQNEAQ (reference sequence). The CDR3 bases are TGTGCCAGCAGCTTAGGGGACAGAACAGATACGCAGTATTTT. Translating gives CASSLGDRTDTQYF.

This rearrangement joins TRBV14 to TRBJ2-2, with a tentative D call TRBD1 (5 bases). This CDR3 comprises 15 residues. V shed 1 base and J shed 4 bases, with 10 bases lying between them. Germline lookup yields CDR1 SGHDN and CDR2 FVKESK. This CDR3 is CASSQVRAATGELFF. The CDR3 bases are TGTGCCAGCAGCCAAGTCAGGGCTGCCACCGGGGAGCTGTTTTTT.

The chain joins TRBV6-5 to TRBJ1-2, with 7 bases lining up with TRBD1. This CDR3 is built from 13 residues. Germline V CDR1 and CDR2: MNHEY, SVGAGI. Trimming at V came to 6 bases and at J to 4 bases, leaving 5 bases not matched to a gene. This CDR3 is CASSKGQSYGYTF. The CDR3 nucleotides read TGTGCCAGCAGCAAGGGACAGTCCTATGGCTACACCTTC.

In this sample, this clone turned up a few times. Other DNA sequences in the sample encode the same CDR3. The DNA of the CDR3 is TGTGCCAGTAGCGGGGACAACCCATACAATGAGCAGTTCTTC. Protein sequence: CASSGDNPYNEQFF. The V call is TRBV19, the J call TRBJ2-1, with D perhaps matching TRBD1 (6 bases). From germline, CDR1 is LNHDA and CDR2 SQIVND (reference sequence). V lost 6 bases, J lost 4 bases, and 13 bases lay in between. This CDR3 contains 14 residues.

The table lists this clone with a count of one. This chain uses TRBV30 with TRBJ2-1; D is perhaps TRBD2 (5 bases). The V gene's germline CDR1 is GTSNPN and CDR2 SVGIG (reference sequence). The CDR3 is 11 amino acids. Trimming pared 2 bases from V and 9 bases from J, leaving 8 bases between. The CDR3 DNA follows: TGTGCCTGGAGTCACGGGGTTGAGCAGTTCTTC. Translating it yields CAWSHGVEQFF.

The V and J genes are TRBV13 and TRBJ2-3; 13 bases fit TRBD2. The germline V gene has CDR1 PRHDT and CDR2 FYEKMQ (reference sequence). Trimming took 4 bases from V and 5 from J; bases not matched to a gene: 9. The CDR3 loop spans 17 amino acids. The CDR3 DNA sequence: TGTGCCAGCAGCTGGGGGACTAGCGGGGCGAACAGAGATACGCAGTATTTT. Translated, it gives CASSWGTSGANRDTQYF.

The V gene is TRBV28, the J gene TRBJ2-7; no definite D call. The CDR3 covers 13 residues. V dropped 5 bases and J dropped 2 bases, with 10 bases sitting between them. Germline CDR1 MDHEN, CDR2 SYDVKM. The CDR3 spells CASSPQVAYEQYF. For the CDR3, the DNA is TGTGCCAGCAGTCCGCAGGTTGCCTACGAGCAGTACTTC.

The rearrangement links TRBV6-5 to TRBJ2-7; 7 bases map to TRBD2. V lost 5 bases, J lost 1 base, and 8 bases stayed unmatched. This CDR3 has 15 amino acids. From germline, CDR1 is MNHEY and CDR2 SVGAGI. The CDR3 DNA reads as TGTGCCAGCAGTCCGACGGGCGGGGGATCCTACGAGCAGTACTTC. The encoded protein is CASSPTGGGSYEQYF.

The CDR3 spells CASSLLRGANNEQFF. DNA of the CDR3: TGTGCCAGCAGTTTATTGCGGGGGGCAAACAATGAGCAGTTCTTC. The chain carries TRBV28 and TRBJ2-1; 8 positions match TRBD2. Germline assignment: CDR1 MDHEN and CDR2 SYDVKM. This CDR3 comprises 15 residues. V gave up 1 base and J gave up 5 bases; unmatched junction bases: 4. Drawing the rest from reference TRBV28 and TRBJ2-1, the complete variable domain is DVKVTQSSRYLVKRTGEKVFLECVQDMDHENMFWYRQDPGLGLRLIYFSYDVKMKEKGDIPEGYSVSREKKERFSLILESASTNQTSMYLCASSLLRGANNEQFFGPGTRLTVL.

V is TRBV2 and J is TRBJ1-6; TRBD1 matches 9 bases. CDR1 SNHLY and CDR2 FYNNEI come from the germline V gene. This CDR3 has 15 residues. Trimming cost V 6 bases and J 4 bases; bases outside gene matches: 4. In nucleotides, the CDR3 is TGTGCCAGCAGACCACAGGGGGCATATAATTCACCCCTCCACTTT. It yields the protein CASRPQGAYNSPLHF.

The chain employs TRBV5-1 and TRBJ1-1; TRBD1 might be the D (6 bases). With 2 bases removed from V and 2 bases from J, the gap between germline ends came to 13 bases. This CDR3 spans 15 amino acids. CDR1 is SGHRS and CDR2 is YFSETQ in the germline V gene. The CDR3 region is CASSFGGGRNTEAFF. The CDR3 DNA reads as TGCGCCAGCAGCTTCGGGGGGGGGCGAAACACTGAAGCTTTCTTT.

The V gene is TRBV19, the J gene TRBJ2-1; 8 nucleotides align to TRBD2. Germline-derived CDR1 and CDR2 are LNHDA and SQIVND (reference sequence). The CDR3 sequence is 15 residues long. V shed 4 bases, J shed 8 bases, and the junction held 10 bases outside the gene matches. CDR3 in DNA: TGTGCCAGTAGTAAGGGGACTAGGGGAGTCGATGAGCAGTTCTTC. It codes for CASSKGTRGVDEQFF.

The rearrangement uses TRBV5-6 and TRBJ2-7, with 9 bases aligning to TRBD1. This CDR3 comprises 13 residues. V shed 5 bases, J shed 1 base, and the junction held 1 base outside the gene matches. Germline loops: CDR1 SGHDT, CDR2 YYEEEE. The chain's CDR3 is CASRDRGSYEQYF. CDR3 in DNA: TGTGCCAGCAGGGACAGGGGTTCCTACGAGCAGTACTTC.

V gene TRBV5-8 combines with J gene TRBJ2-4, with TRBD1 matching over 7 bases. Germline CDR1 reads SGHTS; CDR2 reads YDEGEE. The CDR3 contains 15 residues. V gave up 4 bases and J gave up 6 bases; unmatched junction bases: 10. As DNA, the CDR3 is TGTGCCAGCAGCCCCCGGGACAGAAGGGGAAACATTCAGTACTTC. It is translated as CASSPRDRRGNIQYF.

The V gene is TRBV7-2, the J gene TRBJ2-3; D may be TRBD2 (6 bases). CDR1 and CDR2 from the germline V gene are SGHTA and FQGNSA. V dropped 5 bases and J dropped 4 bases, with 13 bases sitting between them. The CDR3 is 14 residues long. CDR3 amino acids: CASSPRWEADTQYF. The CDR3, as DNA: TGTGCCAGCAGCCCCCGTTGGGAGGCAGATACGCAGTATTTT.

This rearrangement joins TRBV6-5 to TRBJ2-3, with D possibly matching TRBD1 (5 bases). The CDR3 has 13 residues. Trimming took 6 bases from V and 0 from J, leaving 7 bases between them. Germline-derived CDR1 and CDR2 are MNHEY and SVGAGI. The CDR3 loop is CASRDTSTDTQYF. CDR3 bases: TGTGCCAGCAGGGACACAAGCACAGATACGCAGTATTTT.

CDR3 sequence: CASSTTGIETGELFF. The CDR3 bases are TGTGCCAGTAGTACTACAGGGATTGAAACCGGGGAGCTGTTTTTT. This chain uses TRBV19 with TRBJ2-2, with D tentatively TRBD1 (6 bases). The V end was cut by 4 bases, the J end by 5 bases, with 14 bases between. The CDR3 has 15 amino acids. Germline CDR1 is LNHDA and CDR2 is SQIVND (reference sequence).

This clone was seen more than once but under ten times. The V call is TRBV7-9, the J call TRBJ1-6; no definite D call. The CDR3 totals 15 residues. Germline V gene sequence: CDR1 SEHNR, CDR2 FQNEAQ (reference sequence). V was cut by 6 bases and J by 3 bases, with 12 bases left in between. CDR3 in amino acids: CASRREQNYNSPLHF. DNA for the CDR3: TGTGCCAGCAGACGGGAGCAGAACTATAATTCACCCCTCCACTTT.

A few counts support this clone. V gene TRBV15 combines with J gene TRBJ2-1; 9 nucleotides match TRBD2. The V and J ends lost 0 bases and 8 bases, in that order; junction bases with no gene match: 11. CDR3 length equals 17 residues. The germline gives CDR1 LNHNV, CDR2 YYDKDF (reference sequence). CDR3 sequence (DNA): TGTGCCACCAGCAGAGATCTGCGAGCGGGAGGTGGGGATGAGCAGTTCTTC. Translated, it gives CATSRDLRAGGGDEQFF.

The genes are TRBV29-1 and TRBJ2-1; 7 bases match TRBD2. V shed 4 bases and J 2 bases; nucleotides not matched to a gene: 5. CDR1 is SQVTM and CDR2 is ANQGSEA in the germline V gene. This CDR3 is built from 14 residues. CDR3 DNA: TGCAGCGTTGTTTCCCTAGCGGCCTACAATGAGCAGTTCTTC. Protein: CSVVSLAAYNEQFF.

This clone has just a few counts. The chain links TRBV6-1 to TRBJ1-2, with D perhaps TRBD1 (6 bases). Germline V CDR1 and CDR2: MNHNS, SASEGT. This CDR3 region has 14 residues. Trimming removed 2 bases from V and 2 bases from J, with 9 bases in between. This chain's CDR3 is CASSESGANYGYTF. The DNA for the CDR3 is TGTGCCAGCAGTGAATCAGGGGCGAACTATGGCTACACCTTC.

V gene TRBV7-8 combines with J gene TRBJ2-7; D uncertain. This CDR3 region has 15 residues. CDR1 is SGHVS and CDR2 is FQNEAQ in the germline V gene. Between the trimmed V and J ends, which lost 5 bases and 5 bases, there was a span of 19 bases. CDR3 coding DNA: TGTGCCAGCAGCACAACGTCTCCTGGTTTCCACGAGCAGTACTTC. It specifies CASSTTSPGFHEQYF.

The chain combines TRBV5-1 with TRBJ1-1; 7 nucleotides match TRBD1. Looked up from germline, CDR1 is SGHRS and CDR2 is YFSETQ. The trim removed 3 bases at V and 0 bases at J, leaving 5 bases unmatched. CDR3 size: 15 residues. DNA of the CDR3: TGCGCCAGCAGCTACCGCGGGACAGTGAACACTGAAGCTTTCTTT. Translation gives CASSYRGTVNTEAFF.

The CDR3 reads CASSMTGQGSYGYTF. The CDR3 region has the DNA TGTGCCAGCAGTATGACGGGACAGGGGTCCTACGGCTACACCTTC. V is TRBV28 and J is TRBJ1-2, with 10 bases lining up with TRBD1. Germline-derived CDR1 and CDR2 are MDHEN and SYDVKM. After removal of 5 bases from V and 8 bases from J, the junction contained 11 bases not matched to a gene. CDR3 size: 15 residues.

This chain connects TRBV27 to TRBJ2-2; D gene unclear. CDR3 length: 13 amino acids. Looked up from germline, CDR1 is MNHEY and CDR2 is SMNVEV (reference sequence). Deletions cut 2 bases from V and 5 bases from J, with 6 bases between. CDR3 protein: CASSLHRTGELFF. In nucleotides, the CDR3 is TGTGCCAGCAGTTTACATCGGACCGGGGAGCTGTTTTTT.

The chain couples TRBV5-1 to TRBJ2-7; 10 bases match TRBD1. With 4 bases clipped from V and 6 bases from J, the junction kept 10 bases outside the gene matches. The CDR3 covers 15 residues. Germline V gene data show CDR1 as SGHRS and CDR2 as YFSETQ. CDR3 region: CASSVTGTGVIEQYF. Here the CDR3 DNA reads TGCGCCAGCAGCGTAACCGGGACAGGGGTGATCGAGCAGTACTTC.

This clone was recorded many times. The chain employs TRBV6-5 and TRBJ2-7, with D perhaps matching TRBD2 (6 bases). The length of the CDR3 is 14 residues. From germline, CDR1 is MNHEY and CDR2 SVGAGI. V was cut by 6 bases and J by 2 bases, with 14 bases left in between. In DNA form, the CDR3 reads TGTGCCAGCAGCCCCGGGACTTGGGCCTACGAGCAGTACTTC. Translated, it gives CASSPGTWAYEQYF.

The rearrangement uses TRBV27 and TRBJ1-4; TRBD1 is a possible D gene (5 bases). Trimming shortened V by 6 bases and J by 5 bases, and 16 bases separated the two germline ends. CDR1 and CDR2 from the germline V gene are MNHEY and SMNVEV (reference sequence). The CDR3 consists of 15 residues. The CDR3 coding sequence is TGTGCCAGCAGACTCCAGGGACTGTCGAATGAAAAACTGTTTTTT. As protein: CASRLQGLSNEKLFF.

This chain joins TRBV13 and TRBJ2-7, with TRBD2 matching 13 bases. Germline V CDR1 and CDR2: PRHDT, FYEKMQ (reference sequence). V dropped 5 bases and J dropped 1; count of bases not matched to a gene: 5. The CDR3 runs to 16 residues. The CDR3 nucleotides are TGTGCCAGCAGCCCCTGGACTAGCGGGGGTTCCTACGAGCAGTACTTC. Translating it yields CASSPWTSGGSYEQYF.

The rearrangement joins TRBV2 to TRBJ2-3, with 12 bases fitting TRBD1. Per the germline V gene, CDR1 is SNHLY and CDR2 is FYNNEI. The CDR3 covers 14 residues. V gave up 9 bases and J gave up 4 bases; unmatched junction bases: 5. The CDR3 bases are TGTGCCAGTAGGCGGGACAGGGGGCCAGATACGCAGTATTTT. Translating gives CASRRDRGPDTQYF.